This T cell receptor (beta chain) was sequenced during a study of beta chain features in type 1 diabetes (dated by TCRdb to the late 2010s). Looking at the study overall: No differences in mean age, gender distribution, total cell number or subset yield were found between patients and healthy donors. Whereas all 30 or so donors provided naive and central memory subsets, regulatory and stem cell-like memory subsets were isolated from just 8 patients and roughly 8 healthy donors. The study compared the TCRB repertoires of sorted circulating CD4+ T cell subsets in recently diagnosed type 1 diabetes patients with those in matched healthy donors. A total of roughly 100,000,000 sorted cells were examined across all samples, and the number of cells per subset was strongly correlated with RNA yield.

The entire amount of isolated RNA was reverse transcribed using the High Capacity cDNA Reverse Transcription Kit, so the sequenced TCRB transcripts were expressed ones. Deep immunoSEQ sequencing was applied to naive, central memory and regulatory T cell samples, giving an average of roughly 3.5 million total reads per sample. Sorted cells were lysed in RLT buffer, and RNA was extracted using DNase-treated RNeasy Micro or Mini kits according to cell number. To prevent cross-contamination, each cell subset was processed individually, whereas patient and healthy donor samples were processed jointly. TCRB sequences were amplified from cDNA with the immunoSEQ multiplex PCR, producing 87-bp fragments spanning the CDR3 region. Sequencing of the amplicons was done on the Illumina HiSeq platform. Processing in the source paper ran as follows. Synthetic template baselines were used to correct PCR bias computationally, reads within Hamming distance 2 were collapsed, and singletons that could not be merged were discarded. Reads were aligned against IMGT so that V, D and J genes, CDR3 length and insertions or deletions at six rearrangement sites could be assigned. Within each subset, clonotype counts were normalized to sorted cell number, after which true diversity and Gini coefficients were computed with the tcR R package. The overlap coefficient, calculated on TCRB nucleotide sequences, was used to quantify repertoire sharing. Out-of-frame TCRB sequences from naive cells were analyzed to stand in for the pre-selection repertoire. The source is immuneACCESS, and TCRdb retained only in-frame sequences with V and J called. Part of the clones is not carried over; for the studies checked, unresolved V genes explain less than half of this, and the remainder is unexplained. V and J calls and clone size are given by that table; D and trimming were obtained from the DNA. In this sample the table shows approximately 200,000 clones, over 8.5% of which occur a single time. Together, the top ten hold just under 0.035% of the sample.

Only a few counts were recorded for this clone. It has no known antigen specificity. No base-level quality is on record; no much larger clone is a single base apart. Each donor gave one peripheral blood draw, averaging about 120 mL, which was collected into heparinised tubes. Naive, central memory, regulatory and stem cell-like memory CD4+ T cells were sorted on a BD FACSAria II using a panel including CD45RO, CCR7, CD25, CD127, CD95 and CD27. All sorted populations exceeded 95% purity. Right away, PBMCs were isolated by Lymphoprep density gradient centrifugation and were stained directly, with no culture step. To minimize batch effects, samples were stained and sorted in pairs, one healthy donor with one patient per experiment. Broader findings and caveats from the paper: PCR might favor shorter templates, but patient and control samples were amplified and corrected together, so any skew would affect both groups equally. Type 1 diabetes patients showed a moderate but significant shortening of TCRB CDR3 length in all four CD4+ subsets. Because small numbers of individuals were included in the HLA sub-analyses, any influence of HLA type on TCRB rearrangement was left unresolved. Because cDNA rather than genomic DNA was sequenced, highly expressing activated cells could have been over-represented, although no difference in activation and CD3 levels was found between groups. The naive, central memory and regulatory TCRB repertoires appeared to resemble one another more closely among patients than among healthy donors. At VDJ recombination sites, patients with type 1 diabetes made fewer insertions and deleted more nucleotides, a pattern implying thymic rearrangement abnormalities.

From cysteine to phenylalanine, the CDR3 is 14 amino acids long. The DNA shown is the 42-base CDR3, in frame from base 1. Here V drops 4 bases and J drops 7 bases, and the junction holds 9 bases not matched to any gene. CDR1 and CDR2 are read off the germline V gene as SGDLS and YYNGEE. The chain links TRBV9 with TRBJ1-1, with 8 junctional bases fitting TRBD1. Specimen: naive CD4+ T cells from blood. This specimen's cell subset or site label, interpreted: true naive CD4+ T cells. The sequence derives from a woman aged 18-29 years in good health. The CDR3 region: CASSTGTGTSEAFF. The nucleotides read TGTGCCAGCAGCACCGGGACAGGCACAAGTGAAGCTTTCTTT.